This TCR beta chain is drawn from a study of a mutant IDH1 vaccine in newly diagnosed glioma. Study in general: Vaccinations, eight in total, occurred in weeks 1, 3, 5, 7, 11, 15, 19, 23. Patients began vaccination 4-6 weeks after radiotherapy alone, or with temozolomide cycles. Patients arrived already treated with radiotherapy, temozolomide, or both, most having had both. Whole-study results and caveats: Pseudoprogression looked unconnected to shifts in top peripheral T cell clonotypes.

The CDR3 is 12 amino acids long, termini counted. The germline CDR1 and CDR2 sequences are SGHNT and YYREEE (reference sequence). On this clone itself: Its specificity is not known. In this CDR3 the conserved last residue, phenylalanine or tryptophan, is missing, so a read error is likely. The DNA is omitted, as the CDR3 cannot be located on it reliably, and the CDR3 follows TCRdb's listing.

Time point described: week 23, last vaccination. The content of each vaccine dose was 300 ug of mutant IDH1 20-mer peptide, and topical imiquimod accompanied it. Produced via immunoSEQ multiplex PCR; TCRdb's table is partial and in-frame only. Of tens of thousands of clones in the sample, about 81% were seen once. The clonotype was recovered from a middle-aged woman with glioma. Some clones in this sample may be carry-over from other donors' samples. The chain is built from TRBV5-4 and TRBJ1-2. The specimen was PBMCs, collected from a glioma patient whose treatment included an IDH1 peptide vaccine. This CDR3 is CASSRPSGEGVD.